Each of the 8 T cell receptor beta chains below was sequenced from the same sample in a study of Tregs in tolerant kidney transplant recipients. Using immunoSEQ multiplex PCR, the repertoire was profiled, and TCRdb retains in-frame clones only, with some absent. The repertoire holds around 66,000 clones, with 70% to 90% as singletons. This specimen was Tregs from blood, taken before the transplant. The receptors were gathered from a human donor who received a combined kidney and bone marrow transplant.

V gene TRBV20-1 combines with J gene TRBJ2-7; no firm D call. CDR1 and CDR2 from the germline V gene are DFQATT and SNEGSKA (reference sequence). This CDR3 region has 11 residues. V was cut by 5 bases and J by 7 bases, with 12 bases left in between. CDR3 nucleotides: TGCAGTGCTGGATTGCTCGGGGAGCAGTACTTC. Its protein is CSAGLLGEQYF.

The genes are TRBV28 and TRBJ1-5; 8 nucleotides match TRBD1. Germline loops: CDR1 MDHEN, CDR2 SYDVKM. The CDR3 totals 14 residues. V was pared by 5 bases and J by 4 bases, with 4 bases of the junction left unmatched. The CDR3 here is CASSRTGGNQPQHF. The CDR3, as DNA: TGTGCCAGCAGTCGAACAGGGGGAAATCAGCCCCAGCATTTT.

The chain joins TRBV10-1 to TRBJ2-1, with 8 bases that match TRBD2. The CDR3 has 14 amino acids. With V trimmed by 6 bases and J by 4 bases, 5 bases remained unmatched. From germline, CDR1 is WNHNN and CDR2 SYGVQD (reference sequence). In nucleotides, the CDR3 is TGCGCCAGCAGCCTTAGCGGGACGTACAATGAGCAGTTCTTC. It is translated as CASSLSGTYNEQFF.

The chain recombines TRBV6-1 with TRBJ1-4, with a possible D match to TRBD1 (5 bases). The germline V gene has CDR1 MNHNS and CDR2 SASEGT. Trimming cost V 2 bases and J 7 bases, with 20 bases left between them. The CDR3 covers 17 residues. CDR3 in DNA: TGTGCCAGCAGTGAATTCGGTTTTAGGGCAGGGAGTGAAAAACTGTTTTTT. It is translated as CASSEFGFRAGSEKLFF.

The rearrangement uses TRBV7-2 and TRBJ2-3; D uncertain. There are 14 residues in the CDR3. CDR1 and CDR2 from the germline V gene are SGHTA and FQGNSA. The V and J ends lost 2 bases and 1 base respectively, with 7 bases between them. CDR3 sequence (DNA): TGTGCCAGCAGCTTATTGTTCGGCACAGATACGCAGTATTTT. Its translation is CASSLLFGTDTQYF. Looking up the rest from reference TRBV7-2 and TRBJ2-3 gives the full variable domain: GAGVSQSPSNKVTEKGKDVELRCDPISGHTALYWYRQSLGQGLEFLIYFQGNSAPDKSGLPSDRFSAERTGGSVSTLTIQRTQQEDSAVYLCASSLLFGTDTQYFGPGTRLTVL.

The rearrangement links TRBV10-3 to TRBJ2-2; 11 nucleotides align to TRBD1. The J segment lost 7 bases and the V segment lost 7 bases, leaving 8 bases of the junction unmatched. The CDR3 is 15 amino acids. Looked up from germline, CDR1 is ENHRY and CDR2 is SYGVKD. The DNA of the CDR3 is TGTGCCATCAAGGCAGTGGACAGGGGGCACGGGGAGCTGTTTTTT. This encodes CAIKAVDRGHGELFF.

The chain combines TRBV10-3 with TRBJ1-5; no reliable D call. Germline CDR1 and CDR2: ENHRY and SYGVKD. Deletions cut 6 bases from V and 1 base from J, with 4 bases between. This CDR3 comprises 12 residues. CDR3 DNA: TGTGCCATCAGCCCGAGCAATCAGCCCCAGCATTTT. This codes for CAISPSNQPQHF.

The genes are TRBV2 and TRBJ1-2; possibly TRBD1 for D (6 bases). The germline V gene has CDR1 SNHLY and CDR2 FYNNEI. V was shortened by 3 bases and J by 8 bases, with 13 bases between the two germline ends. CDR3 length: 13 amino acids. The CDR3 loop is CASSESVRGGYTF. Written as DNA, the CDR3 is TGTGCCAGCAGTGAGTCAGTCAGGGGAGGCTACACCTTC.